This TCR beta chain was identified during a study of response to subunit inactivated influenza vaccine. This clonotype was detected many times. Its specificity is not known. Germline CDR1 MNHEY, CDR2 SMNVEV (reference sequence). V lost 2 bases and J lost 5, with 9 bases in between. The CDR3 contains 13 residues. TCRdb re-analysed the RT-PCR reads in MiXCR, keeping a single row per CDR3 protein. The data show around 520,000 distinct CDR3 sequences, with roughly 10% seen just once and 10% to 13% held by the top ten. Findings and caveats of the study: Authors suggested each seasonal flu vaccination may recruit only limited numbers of new T cells.

The sequence was collected from a man between 45 and 60 years old who received an inactivated influenza vaccine. Material: PBMCs from blood, obtained on the day of vaccination. The rearrangement joins TRBV27 to TRBJ1-2; unclear D gene. CDR3: CASSLREGYGYTF. The CDR3 nucleotides are TGTGCCAGCAGTTTACGAGAGGGTTATGGCTACACCTTC.